Below are 9 T cell receptor beta chains sequenced from a single sample in a study of breast tumors, draining lymph nodes, adjacent tissues. One entry per CDR3 protein, called by TCRdb with MiXCR from the multiplex PCR reads. Of 150,000 to 200,000 distinct CDR3 sequences listed, 30% to 35% are singletons. Samples came from axillary lymph nodes draining the breast cancer. The source material was axillary lymph node tissue. Receptor source: a female donor with breast cancer. Some clones in this sample may be carry-over from other donors' samples.

The J gene is TRBJ2-1, the V gene TRBV28; a possible D gene is TRBD2 (5 bases). The CDR3 totals 16 residues. V lost 6 bases, J lost 9 bases, and 24 bases lay in between. Germline V gives CDR1 MDHEN, CDR2 SYDVKM. The CDR3, as DNA: TGTGCCAGCAGCCGGAGAATTTGGGCCCTAGCCAGTGAGCAGTTCTTC. As protein: CASSRRIWALASEQFF.

This clonotype was recorded many times. V and J are TRBV2 and TRBJ1-5; no definite D call. The CDR3 has 18 residues. V was shortened by 3 bases and J by 6 bases, with 24 bases between the two germline ends. The V gene's germline CDR1 is SNHLY and CDR2 FYNNEI. The CDR3 DNA is TGTGCCAGCAGTGATTTTTTAGGCGTCAGACGGGAAAGTCAGCCCCAGCATTTT. It codes for CASSDFLGVRRESQPQHF.

This clonotype came up a few times. The V gene is TRBV20-1, the J gene TRBJ1-1, with D possibly TRBD1 on 5 matching bases. This CDR3 is 15 amino acids long. The germline V gene encodes CDR1 DFQATT and CDR2 SNEGSKA (reference sequence). V lost 0 bases and J 4 bases, leaving 15 bases between the germline ends. The CDR3 region has the DNA TGCAGTGCTAGAGAATTAAGGGGCTCGGCCACTGAAGCTTTCTTT. Its translation: CSARELRGSATEAFF.

The sample holds many counts of this clonotype. The V call is TRBV6-6, the J call TRBJ2-7, with TRBD1 matching 8 bases. Germline V lookup: CDR1 MNHNY, CDR2 SVGAGI (reference sequence). The length of the CDR3 is 14 residues. CDR3 sequence reads: CVTLNSGQGNEQYF. In DNA, the CDR3 is TGTGTCACCTTGAACTCCGGACAGGGAAACGAGCAGTACTTC.

This clonotype has a count of ten or more. J is TRBJ2-3 and V is TRBV5-8, with 9 bases lining up with TRBD2. The length of the CDR3 is 16 residues. The trim removed 4 bases at V and 4 bases at J, leaving 10 bases unmatched. From germline, CDR1 is SGHTS and CDR2 YDEGEE. CDR3 nucleotide sequence: TGTGCCAGCAGCAAGGTGGCGGGGGGGCTATCAGATACGCAGTATTTT. Translation gives CASSKVAGGLSDTQYF.

This clonotype was seen many times. This sequence joins TRBV9 and TRBJ2-5; no reliable D call. The germline V gene has CDR1 SGDLS and CDR2 YYNGEE. V was pared by 0 bases and J by 7 bases, with 10 bases between. CDR3 length: 13 residues. The DNA of the CDR3 is TGTGCCAGCAGCGTAGATCTCATGATGACCCAGTACTTC. It translates to CASSVDLMMTQYF.

This clonotype was seen many times. This chain links TRBV7-8 with TRBJ2-1; D possibly corresponds to TRBD2 (6 bases). Germline CDR1 and CDR2: SGHVS and FQNEAQ. CDR3 length: 17 amino acids. The V end lost 3 bases, the J end lost 4 bases, and 19 bases lay between the germline ends. The CDR3 spells CASSLTRSLALYNEQFF. Here the CDR3 DNA reads TGTGCCAGCAGCTTGACTAGATCCCTTGCCCTATACAATGAGCAGTTCTTC. The full variable domain, in which reference TRBV7-8 and TRBJ2-1 provide the parts outside the CDR3, is GAGVSQSPRYKVAKRGQDVALRCDPISGHVSLFWYQQALGQGPEFLTYFQNEAQLDKSGLPSDRFFAERPEGSVSTLKIQRTQQEDSAVYLCASSLTRSLALYNEQFFGPGTRLTVL.

This chain connects TRBV7-2 to TRBJ2-6, with 7 bases aligning to TRBD1. With 3 bases clipped from V and 4 bases from J, the junction kept 0 bases outside the gene matches. Germline CDR1 and CDR2: SGHTA and FQGNSA. The CDR3 extends over 14 amino acids. CDR3 residues: CASSLGQGANVLTF. The CDR3 bases are TGTGCCAGCAGCTTGGGACAGGGGGCCAACGTCCTGACTTTC.

This rearrangement joins TRBV6-5 to TRBJ1-4; D possibly corresponds to TRBD1 (5 bases). The germline V gene has CDR1 MNHEY and CDR2 SVGAGI. The CDR3 has 15 residues. The germline V and J ends were trimmed by 2 bases and 7 bases, with 14 bases remaining between them. CDR3 sequence reads: CASSYRGGWGEKLFF. The CDR3 DNA reads as TGTGCCAGCAGTTACCGGGGGGGGTGGGGTGAAAAACTGTTTTTT.